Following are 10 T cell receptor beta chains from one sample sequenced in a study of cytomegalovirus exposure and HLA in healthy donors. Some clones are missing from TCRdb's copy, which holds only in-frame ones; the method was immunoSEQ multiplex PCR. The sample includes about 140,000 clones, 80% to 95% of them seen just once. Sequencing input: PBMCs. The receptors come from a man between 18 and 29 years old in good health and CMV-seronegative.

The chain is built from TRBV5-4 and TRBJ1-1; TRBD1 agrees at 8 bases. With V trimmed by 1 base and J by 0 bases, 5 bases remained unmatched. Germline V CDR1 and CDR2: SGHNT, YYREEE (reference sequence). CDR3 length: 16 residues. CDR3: CASSLWGTGLNTEAFF. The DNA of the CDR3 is TGTGCCAGCAGCTTGTGGGGGACAGGACTGAACACTGAAGCTTTCTTT.

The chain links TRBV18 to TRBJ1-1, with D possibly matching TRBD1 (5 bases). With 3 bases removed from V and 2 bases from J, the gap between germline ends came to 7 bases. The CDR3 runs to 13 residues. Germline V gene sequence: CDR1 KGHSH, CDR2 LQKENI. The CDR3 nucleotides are TGTGCCAGCTCACCTGGGACTAACACTGAAGCTTTCTTT. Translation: CASSPGTNTEAFF.

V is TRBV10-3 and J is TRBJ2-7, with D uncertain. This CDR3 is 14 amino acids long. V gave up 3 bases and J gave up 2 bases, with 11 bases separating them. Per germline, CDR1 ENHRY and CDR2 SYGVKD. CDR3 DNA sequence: TGTGCCATCAGTGACTCCAAGACTGCCTACGAGCAGTACTTC. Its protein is CAISDSKTAYEQYF.

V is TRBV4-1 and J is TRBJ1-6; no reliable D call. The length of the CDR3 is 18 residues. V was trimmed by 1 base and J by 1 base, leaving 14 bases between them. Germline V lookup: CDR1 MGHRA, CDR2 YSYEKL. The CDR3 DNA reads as TGCGCCAGCAGCCAAGCTGGCCTCGCGGGGTCCTATAATTCACCCCTCCACTTT. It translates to CASSQAGLAGSYNSPLHF.

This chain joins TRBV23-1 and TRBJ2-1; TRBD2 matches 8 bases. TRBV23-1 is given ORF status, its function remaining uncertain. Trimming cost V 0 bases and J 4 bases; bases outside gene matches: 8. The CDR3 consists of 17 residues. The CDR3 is CASSQSNTGTSYNEQFF. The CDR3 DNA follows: TGCGCCAGCAGTCAATCTAATACCGGGACTAGTTACAATGAGCAGTTCTTC.

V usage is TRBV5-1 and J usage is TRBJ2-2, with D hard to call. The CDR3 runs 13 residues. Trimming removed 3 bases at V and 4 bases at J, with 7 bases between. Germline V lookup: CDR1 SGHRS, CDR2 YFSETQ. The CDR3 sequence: CASSSGFTGELFF. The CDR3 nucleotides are TGCGCCAGCAGCTCCGGGTTCACCGGGGAGCTGTTTTTT. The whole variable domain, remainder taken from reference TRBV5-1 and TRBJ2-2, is KAGVTQTPRYLIKTRGQQVTLSCSPISGHRSVSWYQQTPGQGLQFLFEYFSETQRNKGNFPGRFSGRQFSNSRSEMNVSTLELGDSALYLCASSSGFTGELFFGEGSRLTVL.

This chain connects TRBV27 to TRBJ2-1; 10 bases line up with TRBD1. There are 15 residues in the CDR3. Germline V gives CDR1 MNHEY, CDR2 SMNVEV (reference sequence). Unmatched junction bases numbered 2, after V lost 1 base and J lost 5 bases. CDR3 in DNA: TGTGCCAGCAGTTTATTGGGACAGGGGAACAATGAGCAGTTCTTC. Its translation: CASSLLGQGNNEQFF.

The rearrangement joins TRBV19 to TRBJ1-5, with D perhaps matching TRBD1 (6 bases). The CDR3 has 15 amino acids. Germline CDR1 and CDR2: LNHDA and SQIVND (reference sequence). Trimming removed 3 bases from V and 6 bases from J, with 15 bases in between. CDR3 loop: CASSMERTVTQPQHF. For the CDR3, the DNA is TGTGCCAGTAGTATGGAAAGGACAGTAACTCAGCCCCAGCATTTT.

The CDR3 DNA reads as TGTGCCAGCAGTGAAGGGACAGGGGGAACCTACGAGCAGTACTTC. This sequence encodes CASSEGTGGTYEQYF. V usage is TRBV6-1 and J usage is TRBJ2-7, with 10 nucleotides matching TRBD1. Germline V gene sequence: CDR1 MNHNS, CDR2 SASEGT. The CDR3 is made up of 15 amino acids. V gave up 1 base and J gave up 2 bases; unmatched junction bases: 2.

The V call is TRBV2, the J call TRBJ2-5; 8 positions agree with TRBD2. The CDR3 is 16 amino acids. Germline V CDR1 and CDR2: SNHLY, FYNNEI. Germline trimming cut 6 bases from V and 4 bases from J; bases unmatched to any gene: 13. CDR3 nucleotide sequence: TGTGCCAGCAGCGCCGTAGGGGGGGCGGGAGGAGAGACCCAGTACTTC. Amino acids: CASSAVGGAGGETQYF.